Presented here are 28 T cell receptor beta chains from one specimen sequenced in a study of blood T cell repertoires in COVID-19. The assay was immunoSEQ multiplex PCR, and TCRdb's table has in-frame clones only and misses some. Counted here are fewer than 600,000 clones, nearly 90% occurring once; the ten biggest clones make up over 0.7%. The sample taken for sequencing was peripheral blood. Receptor source: a man younger than 35 with COVID-19, enrolled during active disease.

The chain carries TRBV10-3 and TRBJ1-2; a weak D match, TRBD1 (5 bases). The CDR3 loop spans 14 amino acids. Germline V gene sequence: CDR1 ENHRY, CDR2 SYGVKD. Trimming pared 5 bases from V and 4 bases from J, leaving 14 bases between. The CDR3 reads CAISTGPGSYGYTF. CDR3 nucleotide sequence: TGTGCCATCAGTACAGGACCCGGGTCCTATGGCTACACCTTC.

The rearrangement links TRBV4-1 to TRBJ2-5; TRBD2 matches 11 bases. J gave up 5 bases and V 3 bases, and 5 bases lay outside the gene matches. Per the germline V gene, CDR1 is MGHRA and CDR2 is YSYEKL. The length of the CDR3 is 15 residues. The CDR3: CASSHTSGRLETQYF. The CDR3 nucleotides are TGCGCCAGCAGCCACACTAGCGGGAGATTGGAGACCCAGTACTTC.

As DNA, the CDR3 is TGCGCCAGCAGTGGCGGGCAGAGCACCGGGGAGCTGTTTTTT. It codes for CASSGGQSTGELFF. The chain has TRBV5-1 and TRBJ2-2; tentatively, D is TRBD2 (5 bases). Trimming pared 5 bases from V and 4 bases from J, leaving 12 bases between. Germline lookup yields CDR1 SGHRS and CDR2 YFSETQ. This CDR3 is built from 14 residues.

V and J are TRBV3-1 (or the pseudogene TRBV3-2) and TRBJ2-5; 11 bases match TRBD2. Germline assignment: CDR1 LGHDT and CDR2 YNNKEL (reference sequence). Trimming took 0 bases from V and 3 from J; bases not matched to a gene: 6. CDR3 length: 17 residues. CDR3 sequence reads: CASSQEWLAGGKETQYF. Here the CDR3 DNA reads TGTGCCAGCAGCCAAGAGTGGTTAGCGGGGGGGAAAGAGACCCAGTACTTC.

The chain uses TRBV5-5 and TRBJ2-6; D is possibly TRBD2 (5 bases). Germline assignment: CDR1 SGHKS and CDR2 YYEKEE (reference sequence). Trimming took off 2 bases at V and 0 bases at J, with 6 bases between the two ends. This CDR3 is 15 amino acids long. The CDR3 DNA sequence: TGTGCCAGCAGCTTTCGGGACTCTGGGGCCAACGTCCTGACTTTC. It codes for CASSFRDSGANVLTF.

This rearrangement joins TRBV5-6 to TRBJ2-3; TRBD1 aligns across 8 bases. The CDR3 sequence is 15 residues long. Trimming cost V 0 bases and J 2 bases; bases outside gene matches: 2. In germline, CDR1 is SGHDT, CDR2 YYEEEE. Here the CDR3 reads CASSLGQGATDTQYF. The CDR3 bases are TGTGCCAGCAGCTTGGGGCAGGGGGCCACAGATACGCAGTATTTT.

CDR3 residues: CASKTRRKNNEQFF. The CDR3 nucleotides read TGTGCCAGCAAGACTCGGAGAAAGAACAATGAGCAGTTCTTC. The chain couples TRBV27 to TRBJ2-1; unclear D gene. V lost 7 bases to trimming and J lost 5 bases, with 15 bases between them. Germline V gene sequence: CDR1 MNHEY, CDR2 SMNVEV (reference sequence). The CDR3 consists of 14 residues.

This clone appeared a single time. The junction departs from germline at one end; a sequencing error may be responsible. The chain couples TRBV7-7 to TRBJ2-1, with 9 nucleotides matching TRBD1. Germline-derived CDR1 and CDR2 are SSHAT and FNYEAQ (reference sequence). This CDR3 is 14 amino acids long. The CDR3 DNA reads as TGTGCTAGCAGCACAGGGGGCGACGGCAATGAGCAGTTCTTC. It translates to CASSTGGDGNEQFF.

This CDR3 is CASSPLEGNTEAFF. The DNA for the CDR3 is TGTGCCAGCAGTCCCCTTGAGGGGAACACTGAAGCTTTCTTT. The chain links TRBV6-5 to TRBJ1-1; D gene ambiguous. The V end was cut by 5 bases, the J end by 1 base, with 11 bases between. In germline, CDR1 is MNHEY, CDR2 SVGAGI. This CDR3 is 14 amino acids long.

The chain employs TRBV12-5 and TRBJ2-4, with 7 bases identical to TRBD1. V dropped 7 bases and J dropped 8; count of bases not matched to a gene: 11. Germline V gene lookup returns CDR1 LGHNT and CDR2 FRNRAP. The CDR3 is 14 amino acids. The CDR3 DNA follows: TGTGCTAGTGCCCCGGGACAGCCCGGGGACATTCAGTACTTC. Translation: CASAPGQPGDIQYF.

This rearrangement joins TRBV11-3 to TRBJ1-1; 9 positions agree with TRBD1. This CDR3 is 13 amino acids long. Looked up from germline, CDR1 is SGHNT and CDR2 is YENEEA. The J segment lost 3 bases and the V segment lost 6 bases, leaving 2 bases of the junction unmatched. CDR3 residues: CASSDRGDTEAFF. The CDR3 DNA is TGTGCCAGCAGTGACAGGGGGGACACTGAAGCTTTCTTT.

The gene calls are TRBV2 and TRBJ1-5; no clear D. The V and J ends lost 3 bases and 8 bases respectively, with 8 bases between them. CDR1 SNHLY and CDR2 FYNNEI come from the germline V gene. The CDR3 loop spans 12 amino acids. In DNA form, the CDR3 reads TGTGCCAGCAGTGAGTCGGAGGAGCCCCAGCATTTT. Protein: CASSESEEPQHF. The whole variable domain, remainder taken from reference TRBV2 and TRBJ1-5, is EPEVTQTPSHQVTQMGQEVILRCVPISNHLYFYWYRQILGQKVEFLVSFYNNEISEKSEIFDDQFSVERPDGSNFTLKIRSTKLEDSAMYFCASSESEEPQHFGDGTRLSIL.

The rearrangement uses TRBV21-1 and TRBJ1-5; the D call TRBD1 from the table was never checked on the DNA. TRBV21-1 is labeled a pseudogene. The CDR3 sequence is 16 residues long. This CDR3 is CASSKETGRRNQPQHF. The CDR3 DNA reads TGTGCCAGCAGCAAGGAGACAGGGCGTCGCAATCAGCCCCAGCATTTT.

This chain uses TRBV28 with TRBJ2-3; 9 bases match TRBD2. Trimming cost V 3 bases and J 1 base; bases outside gene matches: 8. In germline, CDR1 is MDHEN, CDR2 SYDVKM. The CDR3 has 17 amino acids. The CDR3 reads CASSFSLAGTRTDTQYF. In DNA form, the CDR3 reads TGTGCCAGCAGTTTTTCCCTAGCGGGAACCCGCACAGATACGCAGTATTTT.

The chain joins TRBV6-6 to TRBJ1-5, with 8 bases fitting TRBD1. This CDR3 contains 17 residues. V gave up 5 bases and J gave up 2 bases; unmatched junction bases: 11. Germline-derived CDR1 and CDR2 are MNHNY and SVGAGI (reference sequence). CDR3 nucleotide sequence: TGTGCCAGCAGTCGGACAGGGTCTAGTGTTGGCAATCAGCCCCAGCATTTT. It encodes CASSRTGSSVGNQPQHF.

This sequence joins TRBV12-3 or TRBV12-4 and TRBJ1-1; tentatively, D is TRBD1 (5 bases). V was trimmed by 7 bases and J by 4 bases, leaving 10 bases between them. The CDR3 spans 12 residues. CDR3 sequence (DNA): TGTGCCAGCAAATTGGGGGGCACTGAAGCTTTCTTT. Translating it yields CASKLGGTEAFF.

A remark on this clone: One end of the junction does not line up with germline, which may come from a read error. The same CDR3 is also encoded by other DNA sequences in this sample. The chain combines TRBV6-5 with TRBJ1-2, with no clear D. Germline lookup yields CDR1 MNHEY and CDR2 SVGAGI. CDR3 length: 13 residues. The CDR3 sequence: CASSPTEVHGYTF. DNA for the CDR3: TGCGCCAGCAGCCCAACAGAAGTCCATGGCTACACCTTC.

The chain carries TRBV7-9 and TRBJ2-3; D is undetermined. This CDR3 comprises 14 residues. V shed 7 bases and J shed 0 bases, with 11 bases lying between them. The germline gives CDR1 SEHNR, CDR2 FQNEAQ (reference sequence). CDR3 nucleotides: TGTGCCAGCAATGTAGCAGCTAGCACAGATACGCAGTATTTT. This sequence encodes CASNVAASTDTQYF.

This clone was seen just once. The chain recombines TRBV19 with TRBJ2-1; D might be TRBD1 (8 bases). Trimming removed 7 bases from V and 7 bases from J, with 23 bases in between. From germline, CDR1 is LNHDA and CDR2 SQIVND (reference sequence). CDR3 length: 16 residues. CDR3 in DNA: TGTGCCAGTACCGGAATAACAGGGGGAGGGCGGAATGAGCAGTTCTTC. Amino acid sequence: CASTGITGGGRNEQFF. The variable domain in full, with the rest retrieved from reference TRBV19 and TRBJ2-1, is DGGITQSPKYLFRKEGQNVTLSCEQNLNHDAMYWYRQDPGQGLRLIYYSQIVNDFQKGDIAEGYSVSREKKESFPLTVTSAQKNPTAFYLCASTGITGGGRNEQFFGPGTRLTVL.

The chain is built from TRBV19 and TRBJ2-7; TRBD1 aligns across 7 bases. The CDR3 is 12 residues long. Germline V gene sequence: CDR1 LNHDA, CDR2 SQIVND (reference sequence). J gave up 3 bases and V 6 bases, and 2 bases lay outside the gene matches. CDR3 DNA: TGTGCCAGTAGCGCAGGGGGCTACGAGCAGTACTTC. Amino acid sequence: CASSAGGYEQYF.

The chain recombines TRBV6-5 with TRBJ1-4, with 7 bases aligning to TRBD1. The CDR3 sequence is 14 residues long. Germline V gives CDR1 MNHEY, CDR2 SVGAGI. Trimming took 6 bases from V and 3 from J; bases not matched to a gene: 4. CDR3 protein: CASSRQGSNEKLFF. CDR3 DNA: TGTGCCAGCAGCCGACAGGGCTCTAATGAAAAACTGTTTTTT.

The J gene is TRBJ2-5, the V gene TRBV6-5; the D gene is possibly TRBD1 (6 bases). The CDR3 runs to 15 residues. V lost 7 bases and J 3 bases, leaving 18 bases between the germline ends. CDR1 and CDR2 from the germline V gene are MNHEY and SVGAGI. CDR3 amino acids: CASTLVWDKKETQYF. The CDR3 nucleotides are TGTGCCAGCACCCTGGTGTGGGACAAAAAAGAGACCCAGTACTTC.

V is TRBV11-3 and J is TRBJ1-2; D uncertain. This CDR3 is 12 amino acids long. Trimming left V 2 bases short and J 7 bases short, with 8 bases between. Per germline, CDR1 SGHNT and CDR2 YENEEA. The CDR3 DNA sequence: TGTGCCAGCAGCTTAAATGGGCGTGGCTACACCTTC. Encoded protein: CASSLNGRGYTF.

The chain couples TRBV6-6 to TRBJ1-5, with TRBD1 matching 8 bases. Germline CDR1 and CDR2: MNHNY and SVGAGI (reference sequence). The CDR3 consists of 16 residues. J lost 3 bases, V lost 2 bases, and 6 bases had no gene match. The CDR3, as DNA: TGTGCCAGCAGTTACCGGACAGGGAAGTCCAATCAGCCCCAGCATTTT. This codes for CASSYRTGKSNQPQHF.

J is TRBJ1-2 and V is TRBV19; 8 bases align to TRBD1. Germline assignment: CDR1 LNHDA and CDR2 SQIVND (reference sequence). Germline trimming cut 10 bases from V and 6 bases from J; bases unmatched to any gene: 10. This CDR3 has 13 amino acids. The CDR3 region is CATQRTGTNGYTF. In DNA form, the CDR3 reads TGTGCCACTCAAAGGACAGGGACGAATGGCTACACCTTC.

This chain uses TRBV9 with TRBJ1-6; 8 nucleotides match TRBD1. This CDR3 comprises 14 residues. Trimming cost V 4 bases and J 8 bases; bases outside gene matches: 5. The germline V gene encodes CDR1 SGDLS and CDR2 YYNGEE. The CDR3 is CASSPGQGDSPLHF. For the CDR3, the DNA is TGTGCCAGCAGCCCAGGACAGGGAGATTCACCCCTCCACTTT.

V is TRBV6-5 and J is TRBJ2-7; TRBD2 agrees at 9 bases. The CDR3 consists of 14 residues. CDR1 is MNHEY, CDR2 SVGAGI, per germline. V lost 6 bases, J lost 2 bases, and 5 bases stayed unmatched. CDR3 coding DNA: TGTGCCAGCAGCAGGACTAGCGTAGCCTACGAGCAGTACTTC. It yields the protein CASSRTSVAYEQYF.

This clone was counted once. The CDR3 bases are TGCAGCGTTGACATTGGCGGGACCTACAATGAGCAGTTCTTC. Translation gives CSVDIGGTYNEQFF. The chain has TRBV29-1 and TRBJ2-1; tentative D call: TRBD2 (6 bases). The V gene lost 3 bases and the J gene lost 2 bases, with 11 bases spanning the gap. Germline assignment: CDR1 SQVTM and CDR2 ANQGSEA. This CDR3 has 14 amino acids.